One and the same sample provided the 2 T cell receptor beta chains below, sequenced in a study of cytomegalovirus exposure and HLA in healthy donors. 13 Jbeta primers and 60 Vbeta primers were used for the PCR. Repertoires were generated with immunoSEQ multiplex PCR, while TCRdb's copy carries only in-frame clones and drops some. The sample consists of about 140,000 clones, roughly 70% of them appearing once. The sequenced material came from PBMCs. Every receptor here comes from a man in his 60s in good health and CMV-seronegative.

The chain has TRBV2 and TRBJ2-1; TRBD1 aligns across 10 bases. This CDR3 spans 13 amino acids. Germline CDR1 SNHLY, CDR2 FYNNEI. Trimming cost V 6 bases and J 7 bases; bases outside gene matches: 3. CDR3 sequence (DNA): TGTGCCAGCAGACGGACAGGGGGGAATGAGCAGTTCTTC. This encodes CASRRTGGNEQFF.

This chain links TRBV5-4 with TRBJ2-7, with 7 bases identical to TRBD2. Trimming at V came to 0 bases and at J to 0 bases, leaving 3 bases not matched to a gene. Germline V lookup: CDR1 SGHNT, CDR2 YYREEE (reference sequence). The CDR3 loop spans 15 amino acids. Written as DNA, the CDR3 is TGTGCCAGCAGCTTGGGCGGCGGGAGCTCCTACGAGCAGTACTTC. It specifies CASSLGGGSSYEQYF.